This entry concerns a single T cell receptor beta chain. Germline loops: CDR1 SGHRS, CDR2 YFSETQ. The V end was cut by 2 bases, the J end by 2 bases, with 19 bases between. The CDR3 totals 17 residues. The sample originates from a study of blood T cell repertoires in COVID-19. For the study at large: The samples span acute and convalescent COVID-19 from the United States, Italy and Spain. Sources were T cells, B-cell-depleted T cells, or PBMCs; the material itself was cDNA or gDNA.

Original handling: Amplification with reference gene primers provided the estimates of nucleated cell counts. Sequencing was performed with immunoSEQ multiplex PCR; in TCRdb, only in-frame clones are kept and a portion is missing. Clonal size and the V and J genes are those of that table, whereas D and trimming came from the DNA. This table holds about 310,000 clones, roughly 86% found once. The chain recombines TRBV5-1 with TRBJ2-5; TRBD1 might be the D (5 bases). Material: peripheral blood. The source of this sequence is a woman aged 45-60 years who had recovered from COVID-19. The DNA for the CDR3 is TGCGCCAGCAGCTTCCACGCCTCCAGGGCCCCTCAAGAGACCCAGTACTTC. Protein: CASSFHASRAPQETQYF.